The T cell receptor (beta chain) under discussion was sequenced for a study of shared clonotypes between healthy human individuals. The sample holds one count of this clone. In the original analysis: ImmunoSEQ output held junction-only sequences without quality scores, so filtering differed. Profiled with immunoSEQ multiplex PCR; TCRdb holds only in-frame clones, not every one. V, J and clone size are those of that table, while D and trimming were read from the DNA. The sample lists roughly 720,000 clones; about nine tenths were seen once. Study donors comprised healthy, HIV-negative adults devoid of recent acute infection or vaccination. This sequence was found in a man younger than 30 in good health. Some clones in this sample may be carry-over from other donors' samples. Material: memory CD8+ T cells from PBMCs. The sample's subset: CD45RO+ cells pooled with CCR7-negative TemRA cells.

In DNA, the CDR3 is TGTGCCTGTTTTCCCGGGGCCTACAATGAGCAGTTCTTC. This codes for CACFPGAYNEQFF. The V call is TRBV30, the J call TRBJ2-1, with a tentative D call TRBD2 (5 bases). This CDR3 is 13 amino acids long. The V and J ends lost 6 bases and 2 bases respectively, with 11 bases between them. Germline CDR1 GTSNPN, CDR2 SVGIG (reference sequence). Using reference TRBV30 and TRBJ2-1 for the parts outside the CDR3, the full variable domain is SQTIHQWPATLVQPVGSPLSLECTVEGTSNPNLYWYRQAAGRGLQLLFYSVGIGQISSEVPQNLSASRPQDRQFILSSKKLLLSDSGFYLCACFPGAYNEQFFGPGTRLTVL.